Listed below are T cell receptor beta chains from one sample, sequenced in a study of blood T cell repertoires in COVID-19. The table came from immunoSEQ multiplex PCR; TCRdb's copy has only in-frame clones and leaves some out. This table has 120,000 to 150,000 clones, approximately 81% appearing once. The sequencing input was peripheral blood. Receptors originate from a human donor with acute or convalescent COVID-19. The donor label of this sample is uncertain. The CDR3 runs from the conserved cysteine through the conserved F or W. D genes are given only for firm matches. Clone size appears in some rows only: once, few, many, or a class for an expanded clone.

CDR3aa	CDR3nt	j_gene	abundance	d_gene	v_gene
CASELGQGQETQYF	TGCGCCAGCGAACTGGGACAGGGACAAGAGACCCAGTACTTC	TRBJ2-5	NA	TRBD1	TRBV5-1
CASSTGTGWTAGETQYF	TGTGCCAGCAGCACCGGGACAGGATGGACCGCGGGAGAGACCCAGTACTTC	TRBJ2-5	NA	TRBD1	TRBV7-6
CSVREWSTEAFF	TGCAGCGTTAGGGAGTGGTCCACTGAAGCTTTCTTT	TRBJ1-1	NA	NA	TRBV29-1
CASSLARDRNPMNTEAFF	TGCGCCAGCAGCCTCGCCCGGGACAGAAACCCGATGAACACTGAAGCTTTCTTT	TRBJ1-1	NA	TRBD1	TRBV5-1
CASSSQTGGSYEQYF	TGTGCCAGCAGCTCGCAGACAGGGGGCAGCTACGAGCAGTACTTC	TRBJ2-7	few	TRBD1	TRBV7-3
CASSLVGREGRGYTF	TGTGCCAGCAGCTTGGTGGGCAGGGAAGGACGTGGCTACACCTTC	TRBJ1-2	NA	NA	TRBV2
CATGTSGSETQYF	TGCGCCACGGGGACTAGCGGGTCTGAGACCCAGTACTTC	TRBJ2-5	NA	TRBD2	TRBV10-2
CATSDPTGFRGYTF	TGTGCCACCAGTGACCCTACAGGGTTTCGGGGCTACACCTTC	TRBJ1-2	NA	NA	TRBV24-1
CASRVGGSNSPLHF	TGTGCCAGCAGGGTGGGGGGGTCAAATTCACCCCTCCACTTT	TRBJ1-6	once	NA	TRBV6-5
CASSPGQSYEQYF	TGTGCCAGCAGCCCTGGACAATCCTACGAGCAGTACTTC	TRBJ2-7	few	NA	TRBV28
CAAPGTSGPLHSTEQFF	TGTGCCGCGCCCGGGACTAGCGGGCCTCTACACTCGACTGAGCAGTTCTTC	TRBJ2-1	NA	TRBD2	TRBV28
CASSLGQGKGTEAFF	TGTGCCAGCAGCTTAGGACAGGGGAAGGGCACTGAAGCTTTCTTT	TRBJ1-1	NA	TRBD1	TRBV7-9
CASTTTGTGPLKNIQYF	TGTGCCAGTACCACAACGGGGACAGGACCCCTCAAAAACATTCAGTACTTC	TRBJ2-4	NA	TRBD1	TRBV19
CASSLLVGANTGELFF	TGTGCCAGCAGCTTATTGGTGGGGGCCAACACCGGGGAGCTGTTTTTT	TRBJ2-2	NA	NA	TRBV7-3
CAITGGANTGELFF	TGTGCCATTACAGGGGGCGCGAACACCGGGGAGCTGTTTTTT	TRBJ2-2	NA	TRBD1	TRBV6-5
CASSSLGSSYNSPLHF	TGTGCCAGCAGCTCGCTGGGGAGCTCCTATAATTCACCCCTCCACTTT	TRBJ1-6	NA	NA	TRBV28
CASKQRNSPLHF	TGTGCCAGCAAGCAACGTAATTCACCCCTCCACTTT	TRBJ1-6	few	NA	TRBV5-6
CASSPGQGHTDTQYF	TGTGCCAGCAGTCCCGGACAGGGCCACACAGATACGCAGTATTTT	TRBJ2-3	NA	TRBD1	TRBV28
CASSPLWGVGEKLFF	TGTGCCAGCAGCCCACTATGGGGGGTCGGTGAAAAACTGTTTTTT	TRBJ1-4	NA	NA	TRBV5-5
CASSGQGRNEQFF	TGTGCCAGCAGCGGGCAGGGTCGGAATGAGCAGTTCTTC	TRBJ2-1	NA	NA	TRBV2
CASSQEEGPDRDRDEKLFF	TGTGCCAGCAGCCAAGAGGAGGGCCCCGACCGGGACAGAGATGAAAAACTGTTTTTT	TRBJ1-4	NA	TRBD1	TRBV3-1/TRBV3-2
CASSYGFPGSGYGYTF	TGTGCCAGCAGTTACGGGTTCCCAGGGTCAGGATATGGCTACACCTTC	TRBJ1-2	once	NA	TRBV6-5
CASSQDWGLNTEAFF	TGTGCCAGCAGCCAAGACTGGGGCCTGAACACTGAAGCTTTCTTT	TRBJ1-1	NA	NA	TRBV4-2
CASSLGLARNTGELFF	TGTGCCAGCAGCTTAGGATTAGCGAGGAACACCGGGGAGCTGTTTTTT	TRBJ2-2	NA	NA	TRBV7-3
CASSLGGISGNTIYF	TGTGCCAGCAGCCTCGGAGGGATCTCTGGAAACACCATATATTTT	TRBJ1-3	NA	NA	TRBV14
CAIRGTEQETQYF	TGTGCCATCAGGGGGACAGAGCAAGAGACCCAGTACTTC	TRBJ2-5	NA	TRBD1	TRBV10-3
CASNQGKTNEKLFF	TGCGCCAGCAATCAGGGGAAAACTAATGAAAAACTGTTTTTT	TRBJ1-4	few	NA	TRBV5-1
CASSLAGIQNIQYF	TGTGCCAGCAGCTTGGCAGGGATCCAAAACATTCAGTACTTC	TRBJ2-4	NA	NA	TRBV5-8
CASSQTGTDNQPQHF	TGCGCCAGCAGCCAGACCGGGACAGACAATCAGCCCCAGCATTTT	TRBJ1-5	NA	TRBD1	TRBV4-3
CASSPRGQGLDTGELFF	TGCGCCAGCAGCCCCCGGGGACAGGGGTTGGACACCGGGGAGCTGTTTTTT	TRBJ2-2	NA	TRBD1	TRBV5-1
CASSPRRGGNTEAFF	TGTGCCAGCAGCCCGCGGAGGGGTGGGAACACTGAAGCTTTCTTT	TRBJ1-1	NA	NA	TRBV9
CASGREPRGNTIYF	TGTGCCAGCGGGCGGGAGCCTCGGGGAAACACCATATATTTT	TRBJ1-3	NA	NA	TRBV5-5
CASRAGTGAFNEQFF	TGTGCCAGCAGGGCCGGGACAGGGGCCTTCAATGAGCAGTTCTTC	TRBJ2-1	NA	TRBD1	TRBV5-4
CASSQGRVETQYF	TGTGCCAGCAGCCAAGGGAGAGTAGAGACCCAGTACTTC	TRBJ2-5	NA	NA	TRBV4-2
CASSSRDRVNKLFF	TGTGCCAGCAGTTCCCGGGACAGGGTGAATAAACTGTTTTTT	TRBJ1-4	NA	TRBD1	TRBV6-5
CASSVGQNSNEKLFF	TGTGCCAGCAGCGTGGGACAGAATTCTAATGAAAAACTGTTTTTT	TRBJ1-4	NA	TRBD1	TRBV9
CASSRGGILEAFF	TGCGCCAGCAGCCGCGGAGGCATCCTTGAAGCTTTCTTT	TRBJ1-1	NA	NA	TRBV4-1
CASSPTLGGTGNTIYF	TGTGCCAGTAGTCCCACCCTAGGGGGTACTGGAAACACCATATATTTT	TRBJ1-3	NA	NA	TRBV19
CASSSGQGYRETQYF	TGTGCCAGCAGCTCAGGACAGGGGTATAGGGAGACCCAGTACTTC	TRBJ2-5	NA	TRBD1	TRBV7-3
CASSSDRGSPETQYF	TGTGCCAGCAGCTCGGACAGGGGATCGCCAGAGACCCAGTACTTC	TRBJ2-5	NA	TRBD1	TRBV5-5
CASSPRDWGNEQFF	TGTGCCAGCAGCCCCCGGGACTGGGGAAATGAGCAGTTCTTC	TRBJ2-1	NA	NA	TRBV5-5
CASSLAWKNRASSTDTQYF	TGTGCCAGCAGCTTGGCATGGAAAAACAGGGCTTCTAGCACAGATACGCAGTATTTT	TRBJ2-3	NA	NA	TRBV5-4
CALGGSGGNQPQHF	TGCGCCTTGGGGGGTAGCGGGGGCAATCAGCCCCAGCATTTT	TRBJ1-5	NA	NA	TRBV28
CASSLWDRDYEQYF	TGTGCCAGCAGCTTGTGGGACAGAGACTACGAGCAGTACTTC	TRBJ2-7	NA	TRBD1	TRBV5-6
CASSLAIAPGISDGYTF	TGTGCCAGCAGCTTAGCGATCGCCCCGGGGATTTCTGATGGCTACACCTTC	TRBJ1-2	NA	NA	TRBV7-9
CASSQQASTDTQYF	TGTGCCAGCTCACAGCAGGCTAGCACAGATACGCAGTATTTT	TRBJ2-3	once	NA	TRBV18
CASSPRRRSSGGPNTGELFF	TGTGCCAGCAGCCCTCGAAGACGAAGCAGCGGGGGGCCGAACACCGGGGAGCTGTTTTTT	TRBJ2-2	NA	TRBD2	TRBV3-1/TRBV3-2
CASSDAGGPADTQYF	TGTGCCAGCAGTGATGCGGGAGGGCCAGCAGATACGCAGTATTTT	TRBJ2-3	few	TRBD2	TRBV6-4
CASREGLYGYTF	TGTGCCAGCAGGGAGGGGTTGTATGGCTACACCTTC	TRBJ1-2	NA	NA	TRBV25-1
CASSYSTSGYNEQFF	TGTGCCAGCAGTTACTCGACTAGCGGTTACAATGAGCAGTTCTTC	TRBJ2-1	NA	TRBD2	TRBV6-2/TRBV6-3
CASSSDLGTRITDTQYF	TGTGCCAGCAGTTCCGACCTCGGGACTAGAATAACAGATACGCAGTATTTT	TRBJ2-3	NA	TRBD2	TRBV28
CASSIGTGPYEQYF	TGTGCCAGTAGTATCGGGACAGGTCCCTACGAGCAGTACTTC	TRBJ2-7	NA	TRBD1	TRBV19
CASSPEQTGGRGETQYF	TGCGCCAGCAGCCCGGAGCAAACAGGGGGGAGAGGGGAGACCCAGTACTTC	TRBJ2-5	NA	TRBD1	TRBV5-1
CASRTKGPGSPLHF	TGTGCCAGCAGGACCAAGGGGCCCGGTTCACCCCTCCACTTT	TRBJ1-6	once	NA	TRBV6-5
CASSFTSGPDTQYF	TGTGCCAGCAGTTTCACTAGCGGCCCAGATACGCAGTATTTT	TRBJ2-3	NA	TRBD2	TRBV7-9
CASSPHPGTGNRGRTGELFF	TGTGCCAGCAGTCCCCACCCCGGGACAGGGAACCGGGGTCGCACCGGGGAGCTGTTTTTT	TRBJ2-2	NA	TRBD1	TRBV28
CASSRQGKVETQYF	TGTGCCAGCAGCCGACAGGGGAAAGTGGAGACCCAGTACTTC	TRBJ2-5	NA	TRBD1	TRBV11-1